This TCR beta chain was sequenced in a study of metastatic and nonmetastatic thyroid tumors. Overall study context: Thyroid patients, malignant and benign, had repertoires compared across blood and tumor or nodule tissue. Findings and limits, study-wide: Significantly greater TCR beta diversity was reportedly found in malignant thyroid tumors than in benign nodules (in blood and tumor).

Every patient underwent thyroid surgery untreated. Original processing methods: A distant-metastasis classifier for papillary thyroid cancer was built using CDR3 differences across clinicopathological groups. TCRdb reprocessed the PCR reads via MiXCR. It is TCRdb's table, rather than the study itself, that gives the V and J calls and clone size. The sample contains roughly 20,000 clones, more than 25% of which appear only once. In this sample, this clone turned up many times. Its antigen remains unknown. This CDR3 spans 16 amino acids. From germline, CDR1 is LGHNA and CDR2 YSLEER. Trimming cost V 1 base and J 5 bases; bases outside gene matches: 10.

Sequenced material: tumor tissue. The sequence derives from a female donor with papillary thyroid cancer or a benign thyroid nodule (not recorded which). Some clones in this sample may be carry-over from other donors' samples. The rearrangement uses TRBV4-3 and TRBJ2-5; TRBD2 aligns across 7 bases. The chain's CDR3 is CASSQGGTGGRETQYF. The CDR3 DNA is TGCGCCAGCAGCCAAGGGGGAACGGGAGGTCGGGAGACCCAGTACTTC.